The source of this T cell receptor (beta chain) is a study of cytomegalovirus exposure and HLA in healthy donors. Findings and caveats of the study: A missense DCLRE1C variant was associated with V- and J-gene trimming of TCR beta chains in a later analysis, and an independent cohort replicated the association. A list of more than 150 TCR beta chains associated with cytomegalovirus was given. Differences between HLA loci emerged in a later analysis of TCR association rates, with DRB1 most and HLA-C fewest.

This clone has just a few counts. What it binds is not known. Additional DNA sequences in this sample encode the identical CDR3. It was with 60 Vbeta and 13 Jbeta primers that the PCR ran. The method was immunoSEQ multiplex PCR; TCRdb's version includes in-frame clones alone and lacks a portion of them. The repertoire has roughly 120,000 clones, over 65% of them found once; the top ten carry roughly 10%. The CDR3 runs to 15 residues. From germline, CDR1 is SGHRS and CDR2 YFSETQ. V shed 0 bases and J shed 4 bases, with 11 bases lying between them. Material for sequencing was PBMCs. This TCR came from a woman aged 45-65 years in good health and CMV-seropositive. The chain carries TRBV5-1 and TRBJ2-1; weak D call: TRBD2 (7 bases). CDR3 nucleotides: TGCGCCAGCAGCTTGGCCGGGGGGACATACAATGAGCAGTTCTTC. Translation gives CASSLAGGTYNEQFF.